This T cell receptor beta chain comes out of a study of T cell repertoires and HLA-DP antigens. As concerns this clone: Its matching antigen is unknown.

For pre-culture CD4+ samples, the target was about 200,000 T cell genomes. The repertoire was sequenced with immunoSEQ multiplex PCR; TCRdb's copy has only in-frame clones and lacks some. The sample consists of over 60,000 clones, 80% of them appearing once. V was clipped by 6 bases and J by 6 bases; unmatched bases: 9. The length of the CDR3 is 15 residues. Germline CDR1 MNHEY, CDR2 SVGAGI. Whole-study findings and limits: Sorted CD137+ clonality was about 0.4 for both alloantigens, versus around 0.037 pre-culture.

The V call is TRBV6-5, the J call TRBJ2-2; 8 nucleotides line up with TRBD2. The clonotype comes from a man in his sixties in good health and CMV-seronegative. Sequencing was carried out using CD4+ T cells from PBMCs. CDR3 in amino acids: CASSRGLVGSGELFF. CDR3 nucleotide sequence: TGTGCCAGCAGCCGGGGACTAGTCGGTTCCGGGGAGCTGTTTTTT.